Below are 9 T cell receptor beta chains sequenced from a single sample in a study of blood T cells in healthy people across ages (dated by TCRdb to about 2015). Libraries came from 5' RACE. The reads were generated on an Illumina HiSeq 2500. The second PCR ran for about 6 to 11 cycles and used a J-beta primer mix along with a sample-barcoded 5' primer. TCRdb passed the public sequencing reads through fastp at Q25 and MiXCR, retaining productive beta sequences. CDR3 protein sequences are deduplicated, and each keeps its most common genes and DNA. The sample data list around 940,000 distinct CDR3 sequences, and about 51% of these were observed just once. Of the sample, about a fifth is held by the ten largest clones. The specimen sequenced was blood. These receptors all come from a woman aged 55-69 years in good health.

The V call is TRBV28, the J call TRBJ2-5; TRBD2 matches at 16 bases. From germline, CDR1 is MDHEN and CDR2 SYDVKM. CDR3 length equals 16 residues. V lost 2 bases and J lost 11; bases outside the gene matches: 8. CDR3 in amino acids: CASSLGTSGRGYAQYF. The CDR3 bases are TGTGCCAGCAGTTTAGGGACTAGCGGGAGGGGGTACGCGCAGTACTTC.

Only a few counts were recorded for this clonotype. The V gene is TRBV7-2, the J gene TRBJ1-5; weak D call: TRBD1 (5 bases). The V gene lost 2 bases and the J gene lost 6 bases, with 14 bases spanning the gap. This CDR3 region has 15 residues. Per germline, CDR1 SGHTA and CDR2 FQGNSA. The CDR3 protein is CASSLNAGRGQPQHF. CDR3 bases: TGTGCCAGCAGCTTAAACGCGGGTAGGGGTCAGCCCCAGCATTTT.

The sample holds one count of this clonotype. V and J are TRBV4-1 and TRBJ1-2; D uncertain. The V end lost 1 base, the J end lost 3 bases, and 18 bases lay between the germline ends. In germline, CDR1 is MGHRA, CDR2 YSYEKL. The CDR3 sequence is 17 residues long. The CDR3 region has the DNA TGCGCCAGCAGCCAAGGTTTGCGGGGTTCAGGTCACTATGGCTACACCTTC. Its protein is CASSQGLRGSGHYGYTF.

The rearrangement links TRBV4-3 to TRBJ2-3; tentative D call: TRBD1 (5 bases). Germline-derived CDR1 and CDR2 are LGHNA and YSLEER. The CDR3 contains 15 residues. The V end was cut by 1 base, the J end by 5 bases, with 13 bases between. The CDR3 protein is CASSQAGGALDTQYF. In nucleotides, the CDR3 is TGCGCCAGCAGCCAAGCAGGTGGGGCCCTAGATACGCAGTATTTT.

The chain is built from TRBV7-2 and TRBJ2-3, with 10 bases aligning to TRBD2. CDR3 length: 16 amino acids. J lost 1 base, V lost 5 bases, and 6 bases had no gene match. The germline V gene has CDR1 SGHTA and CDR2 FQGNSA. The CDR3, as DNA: TGTGCCAGCAGCAATAGCGGGAGGACCCGCACAGATACGCAGTATTTT. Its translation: CASSNSGRTRTDTQYF.

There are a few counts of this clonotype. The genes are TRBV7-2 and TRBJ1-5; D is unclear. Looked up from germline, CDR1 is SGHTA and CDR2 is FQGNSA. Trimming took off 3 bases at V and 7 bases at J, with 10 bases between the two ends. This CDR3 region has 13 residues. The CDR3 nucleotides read TGTGCCAGCAGCTTCCCGGGGTACCAGCCCCAGCATTTT. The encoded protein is CASSFPGYQPQHF.

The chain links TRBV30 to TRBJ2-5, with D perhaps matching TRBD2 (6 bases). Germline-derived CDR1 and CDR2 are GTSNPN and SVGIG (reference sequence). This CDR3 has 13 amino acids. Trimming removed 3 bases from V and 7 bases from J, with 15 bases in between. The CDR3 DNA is TGTGCCTGGAGCCCCCCGGGGGTTGGGACCCAGTACTTC. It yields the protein CAWSPPGVGTQYF.

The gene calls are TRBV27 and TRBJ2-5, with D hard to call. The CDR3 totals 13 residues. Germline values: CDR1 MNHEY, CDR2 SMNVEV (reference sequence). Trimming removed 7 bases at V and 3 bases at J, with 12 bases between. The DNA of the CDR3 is TGTGCCAGCAAATTCGAGAACGAAGAGACCCAGTACTTC. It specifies CASKFENEETQYF.

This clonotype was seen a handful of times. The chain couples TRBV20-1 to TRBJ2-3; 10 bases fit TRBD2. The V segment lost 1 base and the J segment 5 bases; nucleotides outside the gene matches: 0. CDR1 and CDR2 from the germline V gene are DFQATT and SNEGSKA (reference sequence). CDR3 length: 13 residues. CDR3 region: CSARASGRDTQYF. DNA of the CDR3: TGCAGTGCTAGAGCTAGCGGGAGAGATACGCAGTATTTT.